This T cell receptor (beta chain) was profiled in a study of cytomegalovirus exposure and HLA in healthy donors. General observations from the study: The dataset shows that most TCR sequences were rare, while some public TCRs occurred in many donors. As immune exposure information, only CMV serostatus was available. Researchers reported in a later analysis that a missense DCLRE1C variant was tied to TCR beta V- and J-gene trimming.

The junction had 10 bases not matched to a gene; V was cut back by 5 bases and J by 10 bases. CDR1 MDHEN and CDR2 SYDVKM come from the germline V gene. The CDR3 runs 15 residues. With respect to this clone: Antigen unknown. The same CDR3 arises from other DNA sequences in this sample as well.

The PCR had 60 Vbeta and 13 Jbeta primers. Assay: immunoSEQ multiplex PCR; the TCRdb copy retains only in-frame clones and omits some. The listing contains tens of thousands of clones. The sequence derives from a man in his forties or fifties in good health and CMV-seronegative. The sequencing sample was made of PBMCs. This rearrangement joins TRBV28 to TRBJ1-4, with 10 nucleotides matching TRBD1. The DNA of the CDR3 is TGTGCCAGCAGTCCGGGGGGACAGGGGATGGGAAAACTGTTTTTT. Translation gives CASSPGGQGMGKLFF. The variable domain in full, with the rest retrieved from reference TRBV28 and TRBJ1-4, is DVKVTQSSRYLVKRTGEKVFLECVQDMDHENMFWYRQDPGLGLRLIYFSYDVKMKEKGDIPEGYSVSREKKERFSLILESASTNQTSMYLCASSPGGQGMGKLFFGSGTQLSVL.